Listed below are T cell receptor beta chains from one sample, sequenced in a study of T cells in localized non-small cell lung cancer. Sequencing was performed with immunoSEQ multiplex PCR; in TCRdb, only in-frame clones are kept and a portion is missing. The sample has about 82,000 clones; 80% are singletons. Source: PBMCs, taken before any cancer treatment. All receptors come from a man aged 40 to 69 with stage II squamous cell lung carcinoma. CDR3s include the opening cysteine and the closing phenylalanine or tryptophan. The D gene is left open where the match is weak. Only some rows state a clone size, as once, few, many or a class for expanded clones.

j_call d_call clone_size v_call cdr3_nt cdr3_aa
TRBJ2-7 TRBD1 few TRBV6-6 TGTGCCAGCAGTTATTCAACAGGGGGCGGGTCCTACGAGCAGTACTTC CASSYSTGGGSYEQYF
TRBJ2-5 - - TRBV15 TGTGCCACCAGCAGGGGGGAGATCCAAGAGACCCAGTACTTC CATSRGEIQETQYF
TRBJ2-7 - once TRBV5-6 TGTGCCAGCAGCCCCGTGGGCTCCTACGAGCAGTACTTC CASSPVGSYEQYF
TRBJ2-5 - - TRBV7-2 TGTGCCAGCAGCTTAGACAGGAGAGAGACCCAGTACTTC CASSLDRRETQYF
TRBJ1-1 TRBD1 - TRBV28 TGTGCCAGCAGAAGAATGACAGGGGGTAAAGGCGACACTGAAGCTTTCTTT CASRRMTGGKGDTEAFF
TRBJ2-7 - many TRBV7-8 TGTGCCAGCAGCCTGGACTCAATAAGCTCCTACGAGCAGTACTTC CASSLDSISSYEQYF
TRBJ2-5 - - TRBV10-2 TGCGCCAGCAGTGAGAGGAAAGGGGGGGGAGAGACCCAGTACTTC CASSERKGGGETQYF
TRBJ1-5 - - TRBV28 TGTGCCAGCTCGAGCGGTGGCAATCAGCCCCAGCATTTT CASSSGGNQPQHF
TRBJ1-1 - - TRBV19 TGTGCCAGTAGCGACAGCCTGAACACTGAAGCTTTCTTT CASSDSLNTEAFF
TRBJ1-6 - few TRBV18 TGTGCCAGCTCACCTAATCTAGATTCACCCCTCCACTTT CASSPNLDSPLHF
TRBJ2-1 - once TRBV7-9 TGTGCCAGCCTTCCCCCCTCCTACAATGAGCAGTTCTTC CASLPPSYNEQFF
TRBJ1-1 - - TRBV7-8 TGTGCCAGCAGCGCGACAGGTAGGCGGAACACTGAAGCTTTCTTT CASSATGRRNTEAFF
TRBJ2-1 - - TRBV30 TGTGCCTGGAGTCACGACGGTGAGCAGTTCTTC CAWSHDGEQFF
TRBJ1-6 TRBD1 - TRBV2 TGTGCCAGCAGGCGGACAGGGGATTCACCCCTCCACTTT CASRRTGDSPLHF
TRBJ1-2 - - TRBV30 TGTGCCTGGAGTCGCGGATGGGGGGATGGCTACACCTTC CAWSRGWGDGYTF
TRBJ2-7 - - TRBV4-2 TGTGCCAGCAGCCAAGATGGGTACGAGCAGTACTTC CASSQDGYEQYF
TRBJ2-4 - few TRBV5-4 TGTGCCAGCAGCTTGGAAGGGGGGCGTCACGGCAAAAACATTCAGTACTTC CASSLEGGRHGKNIQYF
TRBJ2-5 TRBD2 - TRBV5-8 TGTGCCAGCAGCCAACCGGGGGGAAGGGAGACCCAGTACTTC CASSQPGGRETQYF
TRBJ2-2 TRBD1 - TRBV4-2 TGTGCCAGCAGCCAAGGGACAGGGGGTTTCACCGGGGAGCTGTTTTTT CASSQGTGGFTGELFF
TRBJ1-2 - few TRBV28 TGTGCCAGCAGTCTGTTAAGTTATGGCTACACCTTC CASSLLSYGYTF
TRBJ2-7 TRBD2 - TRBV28 TGTGCCAGCAGTGGTCCCCCGGTAGCGGGAAGGGGAGGCGAGCAGTACTTC CASSGPPVAGRGGEQYF
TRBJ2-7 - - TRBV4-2 TGTGCCAGCAGCCAAAACCTGGGGCCTTCCTACGAGCAGTACTTC CASSQNLGPSYEQYF
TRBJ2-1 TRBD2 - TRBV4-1 TGCGCCAGCAGCCAGGTCCCTAGCGGATACGATGAGCAGTTCTTC CASSQVPSGYDEQFF
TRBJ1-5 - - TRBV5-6 TGTGCCAGCAGCTTGTCGCCGAGGCAGCCCCAGCATTTT CASSLSPRQPQHF
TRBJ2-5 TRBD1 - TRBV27 TGTGCCAGCAGTTTACGGGGACAGACTAAAGAGACCCAGTACTTC CASSLRGQTKETQYF
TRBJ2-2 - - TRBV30 TGTGCCTGGAGTGTTTTCACCGGGGAGCTGTTTTTT CAWSVFTGELFF
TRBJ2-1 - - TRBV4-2 TGTGCCAGCAGCCACGTGTGGGGGGACGCCGCTAGCTCCTACAATGAGCAGTTCTTC CASSHVWGDAASSYNEQFF
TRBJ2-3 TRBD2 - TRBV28 TGTGCCAGCAGGGCTAGCGGGGAACCAGATACGCAGTATTTT CASRASGEPDTQYF